This TCR beta chain was sequenced in a study of T-cell memory formation after mild COVID-19. J gave up 7 bases and V 2 bases, and 2 bases lay outside the gene matches. CDR1 is SGDLS, CDR2 YYNGEE, per germline. This CDR3 region has 14 residues. TCRdb re-analysed the 5' RACE reads in MiXCR, keeping a single row per CDR3 protein. In the table there are roughly 160,000 distinct CDR3 sequences, over 10% of which are singletons. The chain is built from TRBV9 and TRBJ2-1; 11 bases match TRBD1. The TCR originated in a young man who had mild COVID-19 (a few samples of this study predate the infection). Cell type and time point are not known. What was sequenced was PBMCs or a T cell subset sorted from them (not recorded which). CDR3: CASSVGQGGNEQFF. The DNA for the CDR3 is TGTGCCAGCAGCGTGGGACAGGGGGGGAATGAGCAGTTCTTC.